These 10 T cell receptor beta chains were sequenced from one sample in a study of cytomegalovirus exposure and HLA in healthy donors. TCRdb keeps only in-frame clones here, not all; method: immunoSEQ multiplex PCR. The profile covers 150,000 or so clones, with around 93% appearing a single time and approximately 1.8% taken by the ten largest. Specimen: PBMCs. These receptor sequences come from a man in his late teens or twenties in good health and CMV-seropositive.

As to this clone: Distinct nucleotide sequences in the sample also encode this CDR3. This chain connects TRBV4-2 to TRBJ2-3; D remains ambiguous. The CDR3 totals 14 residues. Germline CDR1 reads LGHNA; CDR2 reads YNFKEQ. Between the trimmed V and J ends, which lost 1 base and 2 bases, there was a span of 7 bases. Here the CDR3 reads CASSQGGSTDTQYF. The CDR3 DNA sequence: TGTGCCAGCAGCCAAGGAGGCTCCACAGATACGCAGTATTTT.

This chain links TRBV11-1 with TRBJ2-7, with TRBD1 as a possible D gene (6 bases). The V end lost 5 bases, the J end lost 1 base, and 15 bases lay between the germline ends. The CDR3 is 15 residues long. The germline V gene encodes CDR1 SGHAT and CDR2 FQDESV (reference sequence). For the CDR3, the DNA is TGTGCCAGCAGCCCCCAGGGGCAGACGTCCTACGAGCAGTACTTC. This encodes CASSPQGQTSYEQYF.

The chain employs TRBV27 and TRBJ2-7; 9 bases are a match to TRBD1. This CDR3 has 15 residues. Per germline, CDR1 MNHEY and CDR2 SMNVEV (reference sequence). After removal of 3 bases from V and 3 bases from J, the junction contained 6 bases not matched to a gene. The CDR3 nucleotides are TGTGCCAGCAGTTTGGCGACAGGGGGTTTCTACGAGCAGTACTTC. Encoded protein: CASSLATGGFYEQYF.

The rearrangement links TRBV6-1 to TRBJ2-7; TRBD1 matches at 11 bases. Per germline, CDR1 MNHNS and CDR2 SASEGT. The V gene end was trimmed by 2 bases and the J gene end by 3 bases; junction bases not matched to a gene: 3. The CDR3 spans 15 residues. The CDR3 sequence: CASSEWGTGGYEQYF. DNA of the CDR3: TGTGCCAGCAGTGAATGGGGGACAGGGGGCTACGAGCAGTACTTC.

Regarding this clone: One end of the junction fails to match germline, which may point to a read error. The CDR3 reads CASNEGLATGELFF. Here the CDR3 DNA reads TGTGCCAGCAATGAAGGACTAGCCACCGGGGAGCTGTTTTTT. This rearrangement joins TRBV2 to TRBJ2-2, with 8 bases that match TRBD2. CDR1 SNHLY and CDR2 FYNNEI come from the germline V gene. The CDR3 loop spans 14 amino acids.

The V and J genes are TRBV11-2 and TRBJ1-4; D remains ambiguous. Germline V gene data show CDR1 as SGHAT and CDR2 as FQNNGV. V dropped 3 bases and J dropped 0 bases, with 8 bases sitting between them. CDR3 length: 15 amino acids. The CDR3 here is CASSLRGTTNEKLFF. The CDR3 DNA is TGTGCCAGCAGCTTGCGCGGGACAACTAATGAAAAACTGTTTTTT.

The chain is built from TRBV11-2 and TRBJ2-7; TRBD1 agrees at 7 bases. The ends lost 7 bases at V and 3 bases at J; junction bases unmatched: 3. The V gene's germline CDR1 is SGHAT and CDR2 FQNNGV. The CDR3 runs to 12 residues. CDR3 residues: CASTRQGYEQYF. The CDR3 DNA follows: TGTGCCAGCACCCGACAGGGCTACGAGCAGTACTTC.

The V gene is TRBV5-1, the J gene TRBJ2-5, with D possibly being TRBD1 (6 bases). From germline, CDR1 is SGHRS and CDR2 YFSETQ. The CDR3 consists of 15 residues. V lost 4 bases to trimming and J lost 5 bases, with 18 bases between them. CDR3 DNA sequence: TGCGCCAGCAGCACCAACAGGGATTCTGATGAGACCCAGTACTTC. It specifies CASSTNRDSDETQYF.

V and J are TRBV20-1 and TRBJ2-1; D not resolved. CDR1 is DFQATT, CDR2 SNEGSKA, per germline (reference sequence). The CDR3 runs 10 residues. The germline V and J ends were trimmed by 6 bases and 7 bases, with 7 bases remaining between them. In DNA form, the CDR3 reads TGCAGTGCCGTCCTAAATGAGCAGTTCTTC. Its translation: CSAVLNEQFF.

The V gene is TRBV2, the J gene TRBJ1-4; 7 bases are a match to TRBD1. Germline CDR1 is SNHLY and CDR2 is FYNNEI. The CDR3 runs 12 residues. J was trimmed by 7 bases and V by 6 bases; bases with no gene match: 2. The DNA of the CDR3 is TGTGCCAGCAGGGGGGACAGTGAAAAACTGTTTTTT. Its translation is CASRGDSEKLFF. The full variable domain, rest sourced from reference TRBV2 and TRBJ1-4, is EPEVTQTPSHQVTQMGQEVILRCVPISNHLYFYWYRQILGQKVEFLVSFYNNEISEKSEIFDDQFSVERPDGSNFTLKIRSTKLEDSAMYFCASRGDSEKLFFGSGTQLSVL.